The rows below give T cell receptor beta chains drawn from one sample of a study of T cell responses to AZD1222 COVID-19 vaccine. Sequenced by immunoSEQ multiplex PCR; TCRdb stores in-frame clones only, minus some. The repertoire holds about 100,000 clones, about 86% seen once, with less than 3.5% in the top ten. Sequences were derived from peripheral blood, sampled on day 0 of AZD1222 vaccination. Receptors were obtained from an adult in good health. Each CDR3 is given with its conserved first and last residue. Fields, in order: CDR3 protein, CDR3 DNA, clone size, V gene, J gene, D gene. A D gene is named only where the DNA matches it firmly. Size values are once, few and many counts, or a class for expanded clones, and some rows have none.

CDR3: CASSLEAARNTEAFF
DNA: TGCGCCAGCAGCTTGGAGGCAGCCCGAAACACTGAAGCTTTCTTT
size: NA
V: TRBV5-1
J: TRBJ1-1
D: NA

CDR3: CASSFLTEAFF
DNA: TGTGCCAGCAGCTTCTTGACTGAAGCTTTCTTT
size: NA
V: TRBV7-2
J: TRBJ1-1
D: NA

CDR3: CASSSGTSGRETQYF
DNA: TGTGCCAGCAGCTCCGGGACTAGCGGGCGGGAGACCCAGTACTTC
size: once
V: TRBV7-7
J: TRBJ2-5
D: TRBD2

CDR3: CAWSVLGQGPMNTEAFF
DNA: TGTGCCTGGAGTGTACTGGGACAGGGGCCGATGAACACTGAAGCTTTCTTT
size: few
V: TRBV30
J: TRBJ1-1
D: TRBD1

CDR3: CASSSEAASYNEQFF
DNA: TGTGCCAGCAGCTCGGAGGCGGCGTCCTACAATGAGCAGTTCTTC
size: NA
V: TRBV27
J: TRBJ2-1
D: NA

CDR3: CASSQRQGSGANVLTF
DNA: TGTGCCAGCAGCCAGAGACAGGGCTCTGGGGCCAACGTCCTGACTTTC
size: NA
V: TRBV4-2
J: TRBJ2-6
D: TRBD1

CDR3: CACGGGGSTDTQYF
DNA: TGTGCCTGTGGGGGTGGGGGGTCCACAGATACGCAGTATTTT
size: NA
V: TRBV28
J: TRBJ2-3
D: NA

CDR3: CASTQLAVEQFF
DNA: TGTGCCAGCACCCAACTAGCGGTTGAGCAGTTCTTC
size: few
V: TRBV2
J: TRBJ2-1
D: TRBD2

CDR3: CASSYDPQTPEAFF
DNA: TGTGCCAGCAGTTACGATCCACAGACACCTGAAGCTTTCTTT
size: few
V: TRBV28
J: TRBJ1-1
D: NA

CDR3: CASSLQGVGQPQHF
DNA: TGTGCCAGCAGCTTACAGGGGGTCGGTCAGCCCCAGCATTTT
size: NA
V: TRBV7-2
J: TRBJ1-5
D: TRBD1

CDR3: CASSQGEQVHYGYTF
DNA: TGTGCCAGCAGCCAAGGGGAACAGGTTCACTATGGCTACACCTTC
size: NA
V: TRBV4-2
J: TRBJ1-2
D: NA

CDR3: CASSPRDRGPNEQFF
DNA: TGTGCCAGCAGCCCCCGGGACAGGGGTCCCAATGAGCAGTTCTTC
size: NA
V: TRBV2
J: TRBJ2-1
D: TRBD1

CDR3: CASSLAGGSLAPLHF
DNA: TGTGCCAGCAGCTTAGCAGGGGGCAGTTTAGCACCCCTCCACTTT
size: NA
V: TRBV7-2
J: TRBJ1-6
D: TRBD1

CDR3: CASSWRADTQYF
DNA: TGTGCCAGCAGCTGGCGAGCAGATACGCAGTATTTT
size: NA
V: TRBV5-5
J: TRBJ2-3
D: NA

CDR3: CASSQQNRVAFF
DNA: TGTGCCAGCAGCCAACAAAACAGGGTAGCTTTCTTT
size: NA
V: TRBV3-1/TRBV3-2
J: TRBJ1-1
D: NA

CDR3: CASSQHGRNTIYF
DNA: TGTGCCAGCAGCCAACACGGACGGAACACCATATATTTT
size: few
V: TRBV14
J: TRBJ1-3
D: NA

CDR3: CASSQFVRGTGELFF
DNA: TGTGCCAGCAGCCAGTTCGTCAGGGGAACCGGGGAGCTGTTTTTT
size: NA
V: TRBV3-1/TRBV3-2
J: TRBJ2-2
D: NA

CDR3: CSVGENTEAFF
DNA: TGCAGCGTTGGAGAGAACACTGAAGCTTTCTTT
size: NA
V: TRBV29-1
J: TRBJ1-1
D: NA

CDR3: CASPFGRGGRNEGQHF
DNA: TGCGCCAGCCCCTTCGGGCGGGGCGGGCGCAATGAGGGCCAGCATTTT
size: NA
V: TRBV10-1
J: TRBJ1-5
D: NA

CDR3: CASSPDLTVSGANVLTF
DNA: TGTGCCAGCAGTCCCGACCTGACAGTCTCTGGGGCCAACGTCCTGACTTTC
size: NA
V: TRBV28
J: TRBJ2-6
D: NA